Reported below is one TCR beta chain. Its antigen is currently unknown. TCRdb fed the reads into MiXCR, producing one record per CDR3 protein. The sample contains 85,000 to 120,000 distinct CDR3 sequences, more than 15% of which appear only once. The sample is drawn from a study of T cell repertoires in cytomegalovirus infection. Study-wide results and limits: Across the ex vivo response, the dominant clonotypes were HLA-C-restricted CMV-specific TCR beta clonotypes.

Germline lookup yields CDR1 SGHTS and CDR2 YDEGEE. This CDR3 contains 18 residues. The V gene lost 4 bases and the J gene lost 7 bases, with 29 bases spanning the gap. This receptor was obtained from a human donor in good health (CMV status not recorded). Some clones in this sample may be carry-over from other donors' samples. Sequencing was performed on PBMCs. J is TRBJ1-1 and V is TRBV5-8; D gene uncertain. CDR3 amino acids: CASSMRGLVYAGRYEAFF. In DNA, the CDR3 is TGTGCCAGCAGCATGCGTGGACTCGTGTACGCGGGCCGCTATGAAGCTTTCTTT.